The rows below give T cell receptor beta chains drawn from one sample of a study of naive and memory T cell subsets. TCRdb independently ran MiXCR on the UMI-ligation and nested PCR reads; one entry per CDR3 protein. The sample yields about 100,000 distinct CDR3 sequences, roughly 15% seen once. The sample taken for sequencing was naive CD8+ T cells from blood. The receptor set was obtained from a human donor in good health. Each CDR3 is given with its conserved first and last residue. D genes are given only for firm matches. Clone size is not always given. Where it is, it says once, few, many or a class for expanded clones.

V gene,clone size,D gene,J gene,CDR3 DNA,CDR3 protein
TRBV4-2,.,.,TRBJ1-1,TGTGCCAGCAGCCAAGGGTGGAACACTGAAGCTTTCTTT,CASSQGWNTEAFF
TRBV12-3/TRBV12-4,.,.,TRBJ2-7,TGTGCCAGCAGTCCTTCAGGGGGGTACGAGCAGTACTTC,CASSPSGGYEQYF
TRBV12-3/TRBV12-4,many,.,TRBJ2-7,TGTGCCAGCAGTTATATCGATTACGAGCAGTACTTC,CASSYIDYEQYF
TRBV12-3/TRBV12-4,few,.,TRBJ2-2,TGTGCCAGCAGCCTGCCCCCCGGTTGGGTCGGGGGCGGGGAGCTGTTTTTT,CASSLPPGWVGGGELFF
TRBV28,few,TRBD1,TRBJ2-3,TGTGCCAGCAGTGTAACAGGGGGCCTCACAGATACGCAGTATTTT,CASSVTGGLTDTQYF
TRBV3-1,.,.,TRBJ1-2,TGTGCCAGCAGCCCGGGCCAGGGGCCTTATGGCTACACCTTC,CASSPGQGPYGYTF
TRBV4-3,few,TRBD2,TRBJ2-3,TGCGCCAGCAGCCAAGATAGCGGGGGGATCACAGATACGCAGTATTTT,CASSQDSGGITDTQYF
TRBV19,few,.,TRBJ1-2,TGTGCCAGTAGGATAACCACAGCGACCGATGGCTACACCTTC,CASRITTATDGYTF
TRBV27,many,TRBD2,TRBJ2-1,TGTGCCAGCAGTTTTGGGACTAGCGGGACGGATGAGCAGTTCTTC,CASSFGTSGTDEQFF
TRBV20-1,few,.,TRBJ2-7,TGCAGTGCGACGGTTACTACAACCTACGAGCAGTACTTC,CSATVTTTYEQYF
TRBV5-6,.,.,TRBJ2-1,TGTGCCAGCAGCTTGGGGGGGTATGAGCAGTTCTTC,CASSLGGYEQFF
TRBV24-1,once,.,TRBJ2-7,TGTGCCACCAGTGAAGAGGGTCTACCCTACGAGCAGTACTTC,CATSEEGLPYEQYF
TRBV4-2,many,.,TRBJ2-1,TGTGCCAGCAGCCAAGATCCCCCACCTTACAATGAGCAGTTCTTC,CASSQDPPPYNEQFF
TRBV27,.,.,TRBJ2-7,TGTGCCGGGGCCGGGAGCTACGGCTACGAGCAGTACTTC,CAGAGSYGYEQYF
TRBV2,.,.,TRBJ2-1,TGTGCCAGCAGTGAACTCGGACGTGAGCAGTTCTTC,CASSELGREQFF
TRBV11-2,.,TRBD1,TRBJ1-1,TGTGCCAGCAGCGCGGGGACAGCCATAGGAGGTGAAGCTTTCTTT,CASSAGTAIGGEAFF
TRBV11-2,few,TRBD1,TRBJ2-7,TGTGCCAGCAGCTTTGGGACAGCGTCCGAGCAGTACTTC,CASSFGTASEQYF
TRBV24-1,many,TRBD2,TRBJ2-2,TGTGCCACCAGTGATTTAGCGGGAGTAAATACCGGGGAGCTGTTTTTT,CATSDLAGVNTGELFF
TRBV20-1,.,.,TRBJ2-3,TGCAGTGCTAGAGGGGGTACCGATACGCAGTATTTT,CSARGGTDTQYF
TRBV6-5,few,TRBD1,TRBJ2-1,TGTGCCAGCAGTTCCCAGGGGGCGAATGAGCAGTTCTTC,CASSSQGANEQFF
TRBV7-8,.,.,TRBJ1-5,TGTGCCAGCAGCTTACCTGGGGGCAATCAGCCCCAGCATTTT,CASSLPGGNQPQHF
TRBV6-6,.,TRBD1,TRBJ2-2,TGTGCCAGCAGTTACTCGATGTGGACAGGGAATAGTCCCGGGGAGCTGTTTTTT,CASSYSMWTGNSPGELFF
TRBV2,.,.,TRBJ2-3,TGTGCCAGCAGTCATGTTGGGGCTCCGGTCCTACAAGATACGCAGTATTTT,CASSHVGAPVLQDTQYF
TRBV7-9,few,.,TRBJ2-1,TGTGCCAGCAGCTTAGCGGTAGCGGAGCAGTTCTTC,CASSLAVAEQFF
TRBV4-3,many,.,TRBJ2-1,TGCGCCAGCAGCCCGGAGCTTGGTTTTGAGCAGTTCTTC,CASSPELGFEQFF
TRBV7-9,.,.,TRBJ2-1,TGTGCCAGCAGTCCCGGGCCCCCCAATGAGCAGTTCTTC,CASSPGPPNEQFF
TRBV28,many,.,TRBJ2-1,TGTGCCAGCAGGTCCGTCAGGCATGTTTCCTACAATGAGCAGTTCTTC,CASRSVRHVSYNEQFF
TRBV28,many,TRBD1,TRBJ1-5,TGTGCCAGCAATCCTACAGGGGGGAATCAGCCCCAGCATTTT,CASNPTGGNQPQHF
TRBV4-3,few,.,TRBJ1-3,TGCGCCAGCAGCCAAGAGTTTGGCCCGACAATCGAAGGAAACACCATATATTTT,CASSQEFGPTIEGNTIYF
TRBV6-2/TRBV6-3,few,.,TRBJ2-3,TGTGCCAGCAGTTACGTAAGGAGGGCCGAGGATACGCAGTATTTT,CASSYVRRAEDTQYF
TRBV20-1,few,TRBD2,TRBJ2-4,TGCAGTGCTAGGGGCGGGCACGCGACTAGCGGGAAGGAAAACATTCAGTACTTC,CSARGGHATSGKENIQYF
TRBV4-3,.,.,TRBJ2-6,TGCGCCAGCAGCCAAGTCCCCGCGGGCTCTTGGGCCAACGTCCTGACTTTC,CASSQVPAGSWANVLTF
TRBV7-9,.,.,TRBJ1-1,TGTGCCAGCAGCTACCCAGGGTCCACTGAAGCTTTCTTT,CASSYPGSTEAFF
TRBV18,many,.,TRBJ2-5,TGTGCCAGCTCACCACCTGGCAGGGTGTACGAGACCCAGTACTTC,CASSPPGRVYETQYF
TRBV7-6,.,.,TRBJ1-1,TGTGCCAGCACCAATCGGAGGGGGGGAATGAACACTGAAGCTTTCTTT,CASTNRRGGMNTEAFF
TRBV4-3,many,.,TRBJ2-7,TGCGCCAGCAGCCAAGGGCCAGGTAGTTCCCGCGAGCAGTACTTC,CASSQGPGSSREQYF
TRBV13,few,TRBD2,TRBJ2-7,TGTGCCAGCAGCTCCTTACTAGCGGCCACCTACGAGCAGTACTTC,CASSSLLAATYEQYF
TRBV29-1,.,.,TRBJ2-5,TGCAGCGCCGGGGGTGAGACCCAGTACTTC,CSAGGETQYF
TRBV4-3,many,.,TRBJ1-5,TGCGCCAGCAGCCAAGATCGCGCGGCAGGGGCTCAGCCCCAGCATTTT,CASSQDRAAGAQPQHF
TRBV7-9,few,.,TRBJ1-1,TGTGCCAGCAGCCTGGGTGCAGTACTGAACACTGAAGCTTTCTTT,CASSLGAVLNTEAFF